This TCR beta chain was documented in a study of blood T cell repertoires in COVID-19. Study-level background: Samples representing acute and convalescent COVID-19 were sourced from the United States, Italy and Spain.

In the original analysis: Nucleated cell number was recorded as an estimate derived from reference gene primer amplification. Repertoires were generated with immunoSEQ multiplex PCR, while TCRdb's copy carries only in-frame clones and drops some. V and J calls and clone size are those listed in that table; D and trimming were worked out from the DNA. Among about 44,000 clones listed, about 90% were seen once. CDR1 and CDR2 from the germline V gene are SEHNR and FQNEAQ (reference sequence). The V gene lost 3 bases and the J gene lost 6 bases, with 16 bases spanning the gap. This CDR3 region has 15 residues.

J is TRBJ2-3 and V is TRBV7-9, with D unclear. The material sequenced was peripheral blood. The source is a woman older than 75 in a cohort sampled during active or convalescent COVID-19. The CDR3 sequence: CASSFNAGLEDTQYF. CDR3 in DNA: TGTGCCAGCAGCTTTAACGCCGGCCTAGAGGATACGCAGTATTTT.